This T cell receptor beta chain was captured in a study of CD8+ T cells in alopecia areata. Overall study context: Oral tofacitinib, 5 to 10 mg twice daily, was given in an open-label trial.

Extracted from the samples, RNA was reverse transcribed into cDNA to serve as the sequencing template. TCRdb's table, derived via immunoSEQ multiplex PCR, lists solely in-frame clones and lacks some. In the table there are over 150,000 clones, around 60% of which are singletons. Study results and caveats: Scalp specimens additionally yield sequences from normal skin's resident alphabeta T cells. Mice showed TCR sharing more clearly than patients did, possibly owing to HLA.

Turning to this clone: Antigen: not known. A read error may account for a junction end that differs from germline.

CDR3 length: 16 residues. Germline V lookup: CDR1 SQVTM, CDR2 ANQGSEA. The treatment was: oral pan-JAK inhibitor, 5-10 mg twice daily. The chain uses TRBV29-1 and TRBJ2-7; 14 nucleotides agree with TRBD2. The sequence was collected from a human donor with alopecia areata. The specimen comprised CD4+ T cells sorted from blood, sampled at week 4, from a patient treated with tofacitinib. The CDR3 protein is CSVEGTSGGVAYEQYF. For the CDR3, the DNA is TGCAGCGTGGAAGGGACTAGCGGGGGTGTCGCCTACGAGCAGTACTTC.